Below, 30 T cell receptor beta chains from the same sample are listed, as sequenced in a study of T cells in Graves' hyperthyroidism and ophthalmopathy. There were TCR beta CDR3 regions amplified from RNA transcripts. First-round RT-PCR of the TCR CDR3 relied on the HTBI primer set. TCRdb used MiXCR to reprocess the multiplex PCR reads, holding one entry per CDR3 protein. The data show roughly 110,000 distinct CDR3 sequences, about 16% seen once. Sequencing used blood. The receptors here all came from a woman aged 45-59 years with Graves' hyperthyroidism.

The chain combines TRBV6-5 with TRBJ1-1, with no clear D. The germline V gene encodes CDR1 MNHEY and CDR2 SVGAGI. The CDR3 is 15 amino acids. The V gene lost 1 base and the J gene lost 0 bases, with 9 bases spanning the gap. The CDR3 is CASSYFGGMNTEAFF. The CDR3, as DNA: TGTGCCAGCAGTTACTTTGGCGGCATGAACACTGAAGCTTTCTTT.

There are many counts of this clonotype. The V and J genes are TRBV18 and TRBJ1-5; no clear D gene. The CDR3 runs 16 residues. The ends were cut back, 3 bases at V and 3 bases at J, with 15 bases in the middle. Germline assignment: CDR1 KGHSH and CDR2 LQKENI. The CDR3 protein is CASSPPGQSFNQPQHF. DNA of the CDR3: TGTGCCAGCTCACCCCCCGGTCAGTCGTTCAATCAGCCCCAGCATTTT.

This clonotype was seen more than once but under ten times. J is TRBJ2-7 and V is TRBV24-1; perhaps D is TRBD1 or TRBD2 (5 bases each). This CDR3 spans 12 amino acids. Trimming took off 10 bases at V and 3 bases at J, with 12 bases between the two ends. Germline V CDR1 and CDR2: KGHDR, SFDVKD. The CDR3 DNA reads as TGTGCCACTGAGGGGCAGAACTACGAGCAGTACTTC. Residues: CATEGQNYEQYF.

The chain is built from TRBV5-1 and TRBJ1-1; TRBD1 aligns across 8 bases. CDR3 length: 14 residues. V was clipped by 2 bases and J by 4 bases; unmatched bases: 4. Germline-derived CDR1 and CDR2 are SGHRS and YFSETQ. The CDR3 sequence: CASSFGQGPTEAFF. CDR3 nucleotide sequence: TGCGCCAGCAGCTTCGGACAGGGACCCACTGAAGCTTTCTTT.

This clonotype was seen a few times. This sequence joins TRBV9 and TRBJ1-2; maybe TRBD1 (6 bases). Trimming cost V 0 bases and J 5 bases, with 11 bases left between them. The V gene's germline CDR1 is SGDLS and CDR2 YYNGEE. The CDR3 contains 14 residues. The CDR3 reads CASSVDTGRYGYTF. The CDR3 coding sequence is TGTGCCAGCAGCGTAGATACAGGGCGGTATGGCTACACCTTC.

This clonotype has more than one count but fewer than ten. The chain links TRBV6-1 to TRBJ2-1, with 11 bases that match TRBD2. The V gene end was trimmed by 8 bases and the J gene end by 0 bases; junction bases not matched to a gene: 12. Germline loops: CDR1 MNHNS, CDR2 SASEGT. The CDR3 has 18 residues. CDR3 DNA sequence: TGTGCCAGCCAACTCCACCCTAGCGGGAGGTACTCCTACAATGAGCAGTTCTTC. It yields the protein CASQLHPSGRYSYNEQFF.

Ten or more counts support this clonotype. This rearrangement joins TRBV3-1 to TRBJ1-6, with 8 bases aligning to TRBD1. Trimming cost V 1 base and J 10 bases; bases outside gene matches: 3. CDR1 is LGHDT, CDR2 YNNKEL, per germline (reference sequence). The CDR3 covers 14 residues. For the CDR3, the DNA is TGTGCCAGCAGCCAAGGGACAGGGCGCTCACCCCTCCACTTT. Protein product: CASSQGTGRSPLHF.

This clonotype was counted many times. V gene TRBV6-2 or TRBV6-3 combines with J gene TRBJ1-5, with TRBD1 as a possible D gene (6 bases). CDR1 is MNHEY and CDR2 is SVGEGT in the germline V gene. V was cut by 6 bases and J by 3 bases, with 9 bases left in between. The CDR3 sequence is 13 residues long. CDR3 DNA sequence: TGTGCCAGCAGAGGACAGCTCAATCAGCCCCAGCATTTT. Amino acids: CASRGQLNQPQHF.

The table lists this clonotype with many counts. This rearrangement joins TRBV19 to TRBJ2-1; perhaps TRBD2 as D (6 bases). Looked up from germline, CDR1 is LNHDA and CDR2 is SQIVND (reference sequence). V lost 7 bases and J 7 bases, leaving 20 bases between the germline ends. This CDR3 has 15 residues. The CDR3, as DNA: TGTGCCAGTATGGACTTAGCGGTTCGAGGGAATGAGCAGTTCTTC. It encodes CASMDLAVRGNEQFF.

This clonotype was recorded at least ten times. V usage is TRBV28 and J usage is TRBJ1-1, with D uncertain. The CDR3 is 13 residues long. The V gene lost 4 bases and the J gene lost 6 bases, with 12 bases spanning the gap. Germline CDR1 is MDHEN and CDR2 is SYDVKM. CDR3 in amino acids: CASSYSGQPEAFF. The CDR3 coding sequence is TGTGCCAGCAGTTATTCGGGCCAACCTGAAGCTTTCTTT.

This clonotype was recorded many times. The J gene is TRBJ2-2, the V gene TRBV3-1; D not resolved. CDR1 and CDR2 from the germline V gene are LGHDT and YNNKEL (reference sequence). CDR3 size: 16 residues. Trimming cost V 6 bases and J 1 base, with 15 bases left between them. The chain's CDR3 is CASRTIYRENTGELFF. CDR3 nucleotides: TGTGCCAGCAGGACGATATATCGCGAGAACACCGGGGAGCTGTTTTTT.

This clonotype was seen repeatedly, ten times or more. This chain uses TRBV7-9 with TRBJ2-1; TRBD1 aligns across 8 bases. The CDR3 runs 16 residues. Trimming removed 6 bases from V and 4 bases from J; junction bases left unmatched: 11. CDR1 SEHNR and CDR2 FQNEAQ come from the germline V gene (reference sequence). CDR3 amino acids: CASRLGQGGIYNEQFF. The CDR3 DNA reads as TGTGCCAGCAGGCTCGGACAGGGTGGGATATACAATGAGCAGTTCTTC.

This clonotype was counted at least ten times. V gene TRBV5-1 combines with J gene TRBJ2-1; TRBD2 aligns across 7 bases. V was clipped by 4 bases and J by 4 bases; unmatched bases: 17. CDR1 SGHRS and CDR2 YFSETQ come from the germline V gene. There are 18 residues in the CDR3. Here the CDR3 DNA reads TGCGCCAGCAGCCCCTGGGCTAGCGGTCAGGCGGGATACAATGAGCAGTTCTTC. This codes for CASSPWASGQAGYNEQFF.

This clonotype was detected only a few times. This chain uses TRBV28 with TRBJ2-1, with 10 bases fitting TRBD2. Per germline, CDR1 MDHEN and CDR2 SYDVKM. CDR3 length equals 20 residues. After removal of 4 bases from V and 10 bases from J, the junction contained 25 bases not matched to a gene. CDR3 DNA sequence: TGTGCCAGCAGTTACCTCCTGGGGAGCGGGAGGGAACTATACCCGTGGGAGCAGTTCTTC. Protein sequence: CASSYLLGSGRELYPWEQFF.

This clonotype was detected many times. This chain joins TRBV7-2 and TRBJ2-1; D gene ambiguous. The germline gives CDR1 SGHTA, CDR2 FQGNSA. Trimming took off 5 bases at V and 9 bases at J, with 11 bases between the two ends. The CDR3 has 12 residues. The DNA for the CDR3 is TGTGCCAGCAGCCTGAACAGTGGTGAGCAGTTCTTC. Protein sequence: CASSLNSGEQFF.

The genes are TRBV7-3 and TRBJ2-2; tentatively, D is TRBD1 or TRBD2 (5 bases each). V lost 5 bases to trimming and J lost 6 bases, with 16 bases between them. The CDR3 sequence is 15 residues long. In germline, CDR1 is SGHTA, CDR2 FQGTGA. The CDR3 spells CASSPRGSAAGELFF. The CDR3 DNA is TGTGCCAGCAGCCCCCGGGGCTCAGCGGCCGGGGAGCTGTTTTTT. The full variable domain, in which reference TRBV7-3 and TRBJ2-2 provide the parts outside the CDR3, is GAGVSQTPSNKVTEKGKYVELRCDPISGHTALYWYRQSLGQGPEFLIYFQGTGAADDSGLPNDRFFAVRPEGSVSTLKIQRTERGDSAVYLCASSPRGSAAGELFFGEGSRLTVL.

CDR3 in amino acids: CASSDQGPLSGNTIYF. The DNA of the CDR3 is TGTGCCAGCAGCGACCAGGGGCCCCTCTCTGGAAACACCATATATTTT. The chain links TRBV11-2 to TRBJ1-3, with a weak D call TRBD1 (6 bases). The CDR3 runs 16 residues. CDR1 is SGHAT and CDR2 is FQNNGV in the germline V gene. Trimming removed 5 bases from V and 0 bases from J, with 14 bases in between.

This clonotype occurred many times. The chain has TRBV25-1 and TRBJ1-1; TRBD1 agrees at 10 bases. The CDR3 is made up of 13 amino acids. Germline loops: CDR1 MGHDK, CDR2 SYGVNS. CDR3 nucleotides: TGTGCGACCGGGACAGGGGCAAACACTGAAGCTTTCTTT. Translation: CATGTGANTEAFF.

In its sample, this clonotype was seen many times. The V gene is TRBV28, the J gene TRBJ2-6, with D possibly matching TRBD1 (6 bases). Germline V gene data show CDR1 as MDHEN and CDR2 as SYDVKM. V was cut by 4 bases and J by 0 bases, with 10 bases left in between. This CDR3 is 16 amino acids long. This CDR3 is CASSSGQYSGANVLTF. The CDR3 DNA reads TGTGCCAGCAGTTCCGGACAGTACTCTGGGGCCAACGTCCTGACTTTC.

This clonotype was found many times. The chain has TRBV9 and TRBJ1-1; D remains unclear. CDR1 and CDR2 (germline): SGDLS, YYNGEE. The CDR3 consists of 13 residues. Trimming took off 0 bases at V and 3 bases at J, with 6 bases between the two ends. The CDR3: CASSVAEDTEAFF. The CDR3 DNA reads TGTGCCAGCAGCGTAGCCGAGGACACTGAAGCTTTCTTT.

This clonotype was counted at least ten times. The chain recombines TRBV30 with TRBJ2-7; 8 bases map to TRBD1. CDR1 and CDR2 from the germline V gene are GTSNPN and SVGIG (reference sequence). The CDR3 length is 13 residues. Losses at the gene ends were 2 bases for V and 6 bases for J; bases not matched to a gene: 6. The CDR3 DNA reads TGTGCCTGGAGTCCCGACAGGGGAGGCGAGCAGTACGTC. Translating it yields CAWSPDRGGEQYV.

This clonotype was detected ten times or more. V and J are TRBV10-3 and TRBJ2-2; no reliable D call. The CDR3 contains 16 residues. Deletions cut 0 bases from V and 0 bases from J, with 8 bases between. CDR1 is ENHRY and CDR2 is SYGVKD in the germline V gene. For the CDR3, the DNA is TGTGCCATCAGTGAGTCGATAGGTGCGAACACCGGGGAGCTGTTTTTT. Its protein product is CAISESIGANTGELFF.

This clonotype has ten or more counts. As DNA, the CDR3 is TGTGCCAGCAGCCAAGGCCTACGACTACTCGGGGAGCTGTTTTTT. This translates into CASSQGLRLLGELFF. The V call is TRBV3-1, the J call TRBJ2-2, with D possibly TRBD2 on 5 matching bases. From germline, CDR1 is LGHDT and CDR2 YNNKEL (reference sequence). Trimming stripped 1 base from V and 7 bases from J, with 13 bases between. This CDR3 is built from 15 residues.

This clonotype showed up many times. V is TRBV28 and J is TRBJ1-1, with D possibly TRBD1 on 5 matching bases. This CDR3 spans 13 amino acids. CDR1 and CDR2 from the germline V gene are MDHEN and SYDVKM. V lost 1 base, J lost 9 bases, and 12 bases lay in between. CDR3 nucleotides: TGTGCCAGCAGTTTATCCGGGGGAAATAAAGCTTTCTTT. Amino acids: CASSLSGGNKAFF.

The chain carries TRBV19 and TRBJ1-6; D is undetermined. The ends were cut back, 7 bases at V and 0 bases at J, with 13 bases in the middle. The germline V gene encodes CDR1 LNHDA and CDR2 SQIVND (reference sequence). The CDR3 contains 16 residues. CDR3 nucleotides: TGTGCCAGTACCCTACACGGAAGCTCCTATAATTCACCCCTCCACTTT. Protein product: CASTLHGSSYNSPLHF. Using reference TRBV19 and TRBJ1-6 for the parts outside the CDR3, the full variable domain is DGGITQSPKYLFRKEGQNVTLSCEQNLNHDAMYWYRQDPGQGLRLIYYSQIVNDFQKGDIAEGYSVSREKKESFPLTVTSAQKNPTAFYLCASTLHGSSYNSPLHFGNGTRLTVT.

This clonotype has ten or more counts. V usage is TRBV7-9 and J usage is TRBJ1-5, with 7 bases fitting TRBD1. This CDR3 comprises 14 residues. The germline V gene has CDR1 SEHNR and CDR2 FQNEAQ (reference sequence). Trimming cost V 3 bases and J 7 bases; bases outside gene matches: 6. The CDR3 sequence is CASSFEGQYQPQHF. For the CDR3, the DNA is TGTGCCAGCAGCTTTGAGGGACAGTACCAGCCCCAGCATTTT.

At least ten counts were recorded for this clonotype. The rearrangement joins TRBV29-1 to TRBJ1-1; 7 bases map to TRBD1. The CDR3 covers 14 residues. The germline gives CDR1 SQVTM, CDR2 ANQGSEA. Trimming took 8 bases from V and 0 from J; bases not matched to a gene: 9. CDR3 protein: CSSSGQGVNTEAFF. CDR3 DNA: TGCAGCTCATCAGGGCAGGGGGTGAACACTGAAGCTTTCTTT.

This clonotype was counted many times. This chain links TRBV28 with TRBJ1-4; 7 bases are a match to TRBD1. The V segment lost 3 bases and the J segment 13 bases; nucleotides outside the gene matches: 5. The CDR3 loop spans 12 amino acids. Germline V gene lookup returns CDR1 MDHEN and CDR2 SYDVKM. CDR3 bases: TGTGCCAGCAGTTTTAAGGGGGCACGACTGTTTTTT. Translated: CASSFKGARLFF.

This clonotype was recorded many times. CDR3 in DNA: TGTGCCAGCAGCCGCGCCGGGACAGTCCAGAACACTGAAGCTTTCTTT. It translates to CASSRAGTVQNTEAFF. V and J are TRBV3-1 and TRBJ1-1; 7 nucleotides line up with TRBD1. Germline-derived CDR1 and CDR2 are LGHDT and YNNKEL (reference sequence). The CDR3 covers 16 residues. The ends lost 4 bases at V and 1 base at J; junction bases unmatched: 9. Complete variable domain (other parts from reference TRBV3-1 and TRBJ1-1): DTAVSQTPKYLVTQMGNDKSIKCEQNLGHDTMYWYKQDSKKFLKIMFSYNNKELIINETVPNRFSPKSPDKAHLNLHINSLELGDSAVYFCASSRAGTVQNTEAFFGQGTRLTVV.

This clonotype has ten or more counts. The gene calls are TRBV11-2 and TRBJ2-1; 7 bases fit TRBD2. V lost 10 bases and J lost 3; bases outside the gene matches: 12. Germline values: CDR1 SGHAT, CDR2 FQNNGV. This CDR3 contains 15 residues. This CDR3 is CATEFSRDYYNEQFF. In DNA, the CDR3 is TGTGCCACCGAGTTCAGCCGGGACTACTACAATGAGCAGTTCTTC.